The sample holds a few counts of the clone carrying this T cell receptor beta chain. Its specificity is unknown. The data belong to a study of T-cell reconstitution after alpha-beta-depleted transplantation in children. This CDR3 has 14 residues. V was clipped by 2 bases and J by 0 bases, with 9 bases between them. The germline V gene encodes CDR1 SGDLS and CDR2 YYNGEE. General study findings and limits: One year after transplant, T-cell counts and diversity came mostly from newly produced T cells. By about two months after transplant, alpha-beta T cells reportedly arose from several hundred graft clones that had expanded. Surviving recipient T cells and intrathymic progenitors accounted for some patients' high TCRbeta diversity at day 60.

Library preparation (for TCRbeta) was performed with unique molecular identifiers. TCRdb re-derived calls from the PCR reads in MiXCR, one entry per CDR3 protein. The sample has approximately 79,000 distinct CDR3 sequences; around 18% are singletons. The receptor's source is a male patient between 2 and 10 years old who had a stem cell transplant for acute lymphoblastic leukemia, so the T cells may come from the graft donor. This specimen consisted of PBMCs, mostly from graft donor cells, obtained 360 days after TCRalphabeta/CD19-depleted stem cell transplant. The rearrangement uses TRBV9 and TRBJ2-7, with no clear D. The chain's CDR3 is CASSVVGSSYEQYF. Here the CDR3 DNA reads TGTGCCAGCAGCGTGGTCGGCAGCTCCTACGAGCAGTACTTC.